Presented here are 26 T cell receptor beta chains from one specimen sequenced in a study of tumor-infiltrating lymphocytes in primary liver carcinoma. With roughly 0.5 ug total RNA as template and a constant-region primer, TCR beta cDNA was made. Three rounds of nested multiplex PCR with slightly modified ARM-PCR produced TCR beta libraries. Investigators reported that the first two PCR rounds, at 10 cycles each, used TRBV1-TRBV30 forward primers with a C-beta reverse primer. Each CDR3 protein gets one entry after TCRdb re-called the multiplex PCR reads with MiXCR. The sample has 100,000 or so distinct CDR3 sequences, about 70% seen once. From around 18-30 mg of unsorted bulk tissue, DNA and RNA were co-extracted together. Material: liver tumor tissue from sampling region 2. Subset in this sample: tumor region T2, inferior pole. These receptors were obtained from a woman between 55 and 75 years old with primary liver carcinoma and hepatitis B virus infection.

The chain couples TRBV28 to TRBJ2-5, with 8 bases that match TRBD1. CDR1 MDHEN and CDR2 SYDVKM come from the germline V gene. Losses at the gene ends were 5 bases for V and 6 bases for J; bases not matched to a gene: 8. The CDR3 runs 14 residues. DNA for the CDR3: TGTGCCAGCAGTGACCCAGGGGGCATTAAGACCCAGTACTTC. This codes for CASSDPGGIKTQYF.

Note on this clonotype: This may be a read error, as it is one base from a much larger clone. V and J are TRBV7-9 and TRBJ1-4; D gene uncertain. CDR3 length: 16 amino acids. Germline loops: CDR1 SEHNR, CDR2 FQNEAQ (reference sequence). With 2 bases removed from V and 3 bases from J, the gap between germline ends came to 13 bases. This CDR3 is CASSLSAVGANEKLFF. The CDR3 coding sequence is TGTGCCAGCAGCTTAAGCGCAGTGGGAGCTAATGAAAAACTGTTTTTT.

The rearrangement uses TRBV18 and TRBJ1-1; perhaps TRBD1 as D (6 bases). The CDR3 runs to 16 residues. Trimming took 4 bases from V and 0 from J, leaving 15 bases between them. The germline V gene has CDR1 KGHSH and CDR2 LQKENI. This CDR3 is CASSQGPTGMNTEAFF. In nucleotides, the CDR3 is TGTGCCAGCTCACAAGGTCCTACAGGGATGAACACTGAAGCTTTCTTT.

This rearrangement joins TRBV11-2 to TRBJ1-6; no clear D. Germline V gives CDR1 SGHAT, CDR2 FQNNGV. The CDR3 is 15 amino acids. Trimming removed 4 bases from V and 6 bases from J, with 13 bases in between. CDR3 DNA: TGTGCCAGCAGCTCCCGGATAGAGAGTAATTCACCCCTCCACTTT. The encoded protein is CASSSRIESNSPLHF.

Regarding this clonotype: Given the absence of the conserved phenylalanine or tryptophan at the CDR3 end, a read error is likely. The rearrangement links TRBV11-2 to TRBJ1-2, with TRBD1 as a possible D gene (6 bases). V lost 4 bases and J 7 bases, leaving 19 bases between the germline ends. The CDR3 runs to 15 residues. The germline gives CDR1 SGHAT, CDR2 FQNNGV. For the CDR3, the DNA is TGTGCCAGCAGCTCAACGATACAGGGAGATGGTGGCTACACCTTA. Translating gives CASSSTIQGDGGYTL.

With regard to this clonotype: This may be a read error: a much more frequent sequence differs by one nucleotide. This chain links TRBV28 with TRBJ1-5, with 9 bases matching TRBD1. Looked up from germline, CDR1 is MDHEN and CDR2 is SYDVKM. The CDR3 spans 14 residues. In nucleotides, the CDR3 is TGTACCAGCAGCCCCGGGACAGGGAGGCAGCCCCAGCATTTT. It encodes CTSSPGTGRQPQHF.

Comments on this clonotype: It may be a read error: a sequence one base away is much more abundant. The chain uses TRBV12-3 or TRBV12-4 and TRBJ1-2, with D uncertain. The CDR3 runs 12 residues. The CDR3 DNA is TGTGCCAGCAGCCGAGCCTTCTATGACTACACCTTC. Translation: CASSRAFYDYTF.

The table lists this clonotype with many counts. The chain is built from TRBV28 and TRBJ2-6, with D possibly matching TRBD2 (6 bases). The CDR3 is 15 residues long. Trimming pared 6 bases from V and 1 base from J, leaving 10 bases between. Per germline, CDR1 MDHEN and CDR2 SYDVKM. The DNA for the CDR3 is TGTGCCAGCAGCTTGGGGGGTTCTGGGGCCAACGTCCTGACTTTC. Translated, it gives CASSLGGSGANVLTF. The entire variable domain, with the rest obtained from reference TRBV28 and TRBJ2-6, is as follows: DVKVTQSSRYLVKRTGEKVFLECVQDMDHENMFWYRQDPGLGLRLIYFSYDVKMKEKGDIPEGYSVSREKKERFSLILESASTNQTSMYLCASSLGGSGANVLTFGAGSRLTVL.

In its sample, this clonotype was seen many times. The chain recombines TRBV10-3 with TRBJ2-7, with D possibly matching TRBD2 (5 bases). CDR1 and CDR2 from the germline V gene are ENHRY and SYGVKD. Trimming took off 6 bases at V and 0 bases at J, with 9 bases between the two ends. This CDR3 is built from 13 residues. The CDR3, as DNA: TGTGCCATCAGCCTCGGGGACTCCTACGAGCAGTACTTC. Its translation is CAISLGDSYEQYF.

To note about this clonotype: This may arise from a read error, as a much more abundant clone is one base away. This chain links TRBV6-5 with TRBJ2-7, with D perhaps TRBD1 or TRBD2 (6 bases each). This CDR3 has 15 amino acids. Trimming stripped 6 bases from V and 2 bases from J, with 17 bases between. Germline CDR1 reads MNHEY; CDR2 reads SVGAGI. DNA for the CDR3: TGTGCCAGCAGCCCCTGGGGGGCGGTAGCCTACGAGCAGTACTTC. It yields the protein CASSPWGAVAYEQYF.

Worth noting for this clonotype: This may be a read error: a much more frequent sequence differs by one nucleotide. This chain links TRBV30 with TRBJ2-1; TRBD2 is a possible D gene (5 bases). CDR3 size: 13 residues. Germline-derived CDR1 and CDR2 are GTSNPN and SVGIG (reference sequence). The CDR3, as DNA: TGTGCCTGGAGCCGGGGAGTTGCGGGTGAGCGGTTCTTC. This translates into CAWSRGVAGERFF.

Points on this clonotype: One end of the junction is discordant with germline, which a read error may explain. V gene TRBV6-2 or TRBV6-3 combines with J gene TRBJ1-1; TRBD1 agrees at 7 bases. Germline-derived CDR1 and CDR2 are MNHEY and SVGEGT. The CDR3 extends over 11 amino acids. In nucleotides, the CDR3 is TGTACCAGCGAAGGACAGGCCGAAGCTTTCTTT. Its protein is CTSEGQAEAFF.

Notes on this clonotype: Just one base apart from a much larger clone, this may be a read error. In DNA form, the CDR3 reads TGTGCCAGCACCTTAGGTGCGAACACTGAAGCTTTCTTT. Its translation is CASTLGANTEAFF. The V and J genes are TRBV7-9 and TRBJ1-1; no clear D gene. The germline CDR1 and CDR2 sequences are SEHNR and FQNEAQ (reference sequence). This CDR3 region has 13 residues.

On this clonotype itself: One base away lies a much larger clone, so this may be a sequencing read error. The rearrangement uses TRBV30 and TRBJ1-2, with D uncertain. There are 14 residues in the CDR3. CDR1 GTSNPN and CDR2 SVGIG come from the germline V gene (reference sequence). V shed 3 bases and J shed 2 bases, with 13 bases lying between them. Here the CDR3 reads CAWRTKIGNYGYTF. CDR3 coding DNA: TGTGCCTGGAGGACTAAGATAGGGAACTATGGCTACACCTTC.

The chain combines TRBV4-1 with TRBJ2-7; tentative D call: TRBD2 (5 bases). The CDR3 loop spans 14 amino acids. Trimming left V 7 bases short and J 3 bases short, with 16 bases between. Germline-derived CDR1 and CDR2 are MGHRA and YSYEKL. CDR3 protein: CASIHEGRDYEQYF. CDR3 in DNA: TGCGCCAGCATCCATGAAGGTCGGGACTACGAGCAGTACTTC.

Turning to this clonotype: Just one base apart from a much larger clone, this may be a read error. The rearrangement uses TRBV5-1 and TRBJ2-5; D possibly corresponds to TRBD2 (6 bases). CDR3 length: 15 residues. Germline assignment: CDR1 SGHRS and CDR2 YFSETQ. The CDR3 loop is CASSLPGTRHENQYF. CDR3 bases: TGCGCCAGCAGCTTGCCCGGGACTCGGCACGAGAACCAGTACTTC. Full variable domain (rest looked up from reference TRBV5-1 and TRBJ2-5): KAGVTQTPRYLIKTRGQQVTLSCSPISGHRSVSWYQQTPGQGLQFLFEYFSETQRNKGNFPGRFSGRQFSNSRSEMNVSTLELGDSALYLCASSLPGTRHENQYFGPGTRLLVL.

A remark on this clonotype: Mismatch with germline at one junction end may stem from a read error. The chain uses TRBV11-2 and TRBJ2-3, with 11 bases lining up with TRBD2. Per the germline V gene, CDR1 is SGHAT and CDR2 is FQNNGV. CDR3 size: 16 residues. CDR3 sequence (DNA): TGTGTCAGCAGCAATAGCGGGAGGGCCTACACAGATACGCAGTATTTT. As protein: CVSSNSGRAYTDTQYF.

Details on this clonotype: Relative to the germline gene, one junction end is altered; a read error may explain this. The rearrangement links TRBV6-2 or TRBV6-3 to TRBJ2-7; perhaps TRBD2 as D (6 bases). Germline V gene data show CDR1 as MNHEY and CDR2 as SVGEGT. The CDR3 spans 14 residues. CDR3 in amino acids: CANSPGLTTYEQYF. The CDR3 nucleotides are TGTGCCAACAGCCCGGGACTCACTACCTATGAGCAGTACTTC.

Turning to this clonotype: At one of its ends the junction is not consistent with the germline gene, which may arise from a read error. CDR3 in amino acids: CASSEHLGGLQSF. The DNA for the CDR3 is TGCGCCAGCAGTGAACACCTGGGTGGCCTTCAGAGCTTC. The rearrangement uses TRBV10-1 and TRBJ2-7; D uncertain. In germline, CDR1 is WNHNN, CDR2 SYGVQD (reference sequence). The CDR3 consists of 13 residues.

This clonotype turned up a few times. Just one base apart from a much larger clone, this may be a read error. The V and J genes are TRBV10-1 and TRBJ2-1, with D unresolved. The CDR3 contains 12 residues. Germline values: CDR1 WNHNN, CDR2 SYGVQD (reference sequence). CDR3 bases: TGCGCCAACAGTGAGTTTAACAATGAGCAGTTCTTC. Protein sequence: CANSEFNNEQFF.

V is TRBV11-2 and J is TRBJ2-1; D ambiguous. CDR3 size: 13 residues. Germline-derived CDR1 and CDR2 are SGHAT and FQNNGV. The DNA for the CDR3 is TGTGTCTGTAGCAGAGATCCCAACAATGAGCAGTTCTTC. Translation gives CVCSRDPNNEQFF.

Notes on this clonotype: The junction shows a germline mismatch at one end, possibly a read error. The chain carries TRBV28 and TRBJ1-5; 7 bases fit TRBD1. The CDR3 is 15 amino acids. Germline-derived CDR1 and CDR2 are MDHEN and SYDVKM. This chain's CDR3 is CASTTTGDSNQPRHF. The CDR3 coding sequence is TGTGCCAGCACCACAACAGGGGATAGCAATCAGCCCCGGCATTTT.

V and J are TRBV28 and TRBJ2-2; tentatively, D is TRBD1 (5 bases). The ends were cut back, 3 bases at V and 4 bases at J, with 12 bases in the middle. The V gene's germline CDR1 is MDHEN and CDR2 SYDVKM. The CDR3 extends over 15 amino acids. CDR3 nucleotides: TGTGCCAGCAGTTTTAGCAGGGAAGGCACCGGGGAGCTGTTTTTT. Protein sequence: CASSFSREGTGELFF.

The sample holds many counts of this clonotype. The chain uses TRBV7-9 and TRBJ2-3; no clear D gene. The germline V and J ends were trimmed by 0 bases and 2 bases, with 27 bases remaining between them. This CDR3 is 21 amino acids long. CDR1 is SEHNR and CDR2 is FQNEAQ in the germline V gene (reference sequence). DNA of the CDR3: TGTGCCAGCAGCTTAGCGTCGCGGAACAGTGGGGAAAACTACCTCACAGATACGCAGTATTTT. Translated: CASSLASRNSGENYLTDTQYF.

The V call is TRBV6-6, the J call TRBJ2-1, with a possible D match to TRBD2 (5 bases). The ends were cut back, 9 bases at V and 6 bases at J, with 24 bases in the middle. The CDR3 covers 16 residues. Germline-derived CDR1 and CDR2 are MNHNY and SVGAGI (reference sequence). The CDR3 spells CASTPGVRAVINEQFF. The CDR3 coding sequence is TGTGCCAGTACCCCCGGCGTGAGGGCCGTAATCAATGAGCAGTTCTTC.

The gene calls are TRBV5-6 and TRBJ2-1, with D hard to call. Germline V gives CDR1 SGHDT, CDR2 YYEEEE. The CDR3 has 16 residues. Trimming cost V 2 bases and J 1 base, with 13 bases left between them. CDR3 protein: CASSFEWLTSYNEQFF. CDR3 in DNA: TGTGCCAGCAGCTTTGAATGGTTAACTTCCTACAATGAGCAGTTCTTC. The full variable domain, completed using reference TRBV5-6 and TRBJ2-1, is DAGVTQSPTHLIKTRGQQVTLRCSPKSGHDTVSWYQQALGQGPQFIFQYYEEEERQRGNFPDRFSGHQFPNYSSELNVNALLLGDSALYLCASSFEWLTSYNEQFFGPGTRLTVL.